This T cell receptor (beta chain) was captured by sequencing in a study of blood T cell repertoires in COVID-19. On the study more broadly: COVID-19 samples from acute and convalescent phases originated in the United States, Italy and Spain. PBMCs, B-cell-depleted T cells, or T cells were the source of the cDNA or gDNA that made up the material.

Looked up from germline, CDR1 is LGHDT and CDR2 is YNNKEL (reference sequence). The length of the CDR3 is 18 residues. V lost 0 bases and J lost 0, with 12 bases in between. Source study methods: Nucleated cell counts were estimated from reference gene primer amplification. Method: immunoSEQ multiplex PCR; TCRdb's copy keeps in-frame clones and lacks some. V, J and clone size derive from that table, while D and trimming were established from the DNA sequence. The table lists fewer than 90,000 clones, about 90% of them singletons. The receptor was isolated from a man older than 75 in a cohort sampled during active COVID-19. Specimen: peripheral blood. The V and J genes are TRBV3-1 (or the pseudogene TRBV3-2) and TRBJ1-6; D unresolved. CDR3 nucleotide sequence: TGTGCCAGCAGCCAAGATCACCCTAAGAGCTCCTATAATTCACCCCTCCACTTT. This sequence encodes CASSQDHPKSSYNSPLHF.